The text below deals with one T cell receptor beta chain. What antigen it recognizes has not been identified. Base qualities were left out, and no much larger clone turns up one base away. The data belong to a study of CD8+CD57+ T cells in acquired aplastic anemia (dated by TCRdb to 2016 to 2019). Regarding the complete study: On average, sorted CD4+ and CD8+ cells yielded around 3.5 ug of extracted DNA, with a range of about 0.18 to 30 ug. A CD8+CD57+ expansion meant a frequency higher than the mean frequency seen in healthy subjects.

Study-level results and caveats: Around 27 CD8+ CDR3 sequences were found in both patients and controls but appeared to be highly expressed in patients and within the immunodominant clones of the patients. CD8+ Simpson's diversity did not differ significantly between patients and healthy controls (P=0.060).

Based on the germline V gene (reference sequence), the CDR1 and CDR2 sequences are DFQATT and SNEGSKA. V ends up 3 bases short and J 3 bases short, with an unmatched junction base count of 3. The CDR3 holds 13 amino acids from the cysteine to the phenylalanine. Just the 39-base CDR3 DNA is kept, in frame starting at base 1. Expansion of CD8+CD57+ cells had been shown by flow cytometry in the patients chosen for sequencing. Every patient had a diagnosis of severe acquired aplastic anemia based on International Study of Aplastic Anemia and Agranulocytosis and Camitta criteria. Patients had received no therapy at the time of blood sampling. In the study, sorted CD4+ and CD8+ blood T cells from patients with severe aplastic anemia and from healthy subjects underwent deep sequencing of TCR repertoires. In the USA, patient enrollment took place under clinicaltrials.gov protocols 00001620, 01623167, 00001397, 00071045, 00081523 and 00961064. Ficoll-Paque density gradient centrifugation was used to isolate peripheral blood mononuclear cells. Before DNA extraction, CD4+ and CD8+ T cells were sorted with FACS or magnetic beads.

TCR beta VDJ combination and CDR3 sequence profiling used genomic DNA as the template. An Illumina HiSeq 2000 was used for TCR repertoire sequencing. As for the original processing: TRBV/TRBJ rearrangement plots, CDR3 size and DJ length profiles, and Simpson's diversity index were used to evaluate the repertoires. Whichever DNA sequence was most abundant in the deep sequencing data was defined as the immunodominant clone. CDR3 amino acid sequences were checked for sharing across subjects and were also compared against the VDJdb database and published repertoires. The public sequencing data were trimmed at Q25 with fastp and processed into clonotypes with MiXCR by TCRdb, which kept only in-frame beta chains. Merged by CDR3 protein, the rows form single entries marked with the most common genes and DNA. TCRdb assigned the V and J calls; the authors' analysis was not used. The sample table shows 150,000 to 200,000 distinct CDR3 sequences, and 40% to 60% are seen once. The ten largest clonotypes hold more than 30% of the sample.

The clonotype was recovered from a human donor with aplastic anemia. Sequenced input: sorted CD4+, CD8+, or CD8+CD57+ T cells (not recorded which) from PBMCs. Rearrangement joined TRBV20-1 to TRBJ1-1, and 8 junction bases match TRBD1. The nucleotide sequence reads as follows: TGCAGTGCTAGTACAGGGGGGCACACTGAAGCTTTCTTT. This translates into CSASTGGHTEAFF.